This TCR beta chain derives from a study of OX40 agonist ivuxolimab in advanced cancers. The assay was immunoSEQ multiplex PCR, and TCRdb's table has in-frame clones only and misses some. The sample shows about 73,000 clones, around four fifths of them seen only once. J gave up 4 bases and V 6 bases, and 8 bases lay outside the gene matches. Germline CDR1 SEHNR, CDR2 FQNEAQ (reference sequence). CDR3 length: 14 residues. This clone was recorded only once. Material: CD4+ or CD8+ T cells sorted from blood, obtained in a trial of the OX40 agonist ivuxolimab. The TCR originated in an adult with an advanced solid tumor such as melanoma, head and neck, liver or kidney cancer. The chain has TRBV7-9 and TRBJ1-2; 7 bases fit TRBD1. The CDR3 DNA follows: TGTGCCAGCAGGCCAAGGACAGGAACCTATGGCTACACCTTC. Its protein is CASRPRTGTYGYTF.